This TCR beta chain was retrieved from a study of early T cells in non-severe SARS-CoV-2 infection. Individual cDNA molecules were tagged with unique molecular identifiers, the study reported. Each CDR3 protein gets one entry after TCRdb re-called the 5' RACE reads with MiXCR. The sample has approximately 71,000 distinct CDR3 sequences, 9.5% to 13% seen once. J was trimmed by 5 bases and V by 5 bases; bases with no gene match: 8. This CDR3 spans 16 amino acids. CDR1 is MNHEY and CDR2 is SMNVEV in the germline V gene (reference sequence). The source of this sequence is an adult who was a healthcare worker with PCR-confirmed SARS-CoV-2 infection or an uninfected control (not recorded which). The sequencing input was whole blood. The rearrangement links TRBV27 to TRBJ2-7, with 14 nucleotides matching TRBD2. The DNA of the CDR3 is TGTGCCAGCAGTCCGTCCGGGACTAGCGGGAGCCACGAGCAGTACTTC. Translating it yields CASSPSGTSGSHEQYF.